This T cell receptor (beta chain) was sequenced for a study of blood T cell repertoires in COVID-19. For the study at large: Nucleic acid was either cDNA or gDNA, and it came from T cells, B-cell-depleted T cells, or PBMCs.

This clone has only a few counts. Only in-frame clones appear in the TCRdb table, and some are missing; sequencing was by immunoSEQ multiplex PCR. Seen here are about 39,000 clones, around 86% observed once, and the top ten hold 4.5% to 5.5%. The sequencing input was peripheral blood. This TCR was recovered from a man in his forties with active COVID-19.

The CDR3 DNA is TGTGCCAGCAGTTTCGGGGGGGCGGATGGCTACACCTTC. Its protein product is CASSFGGADGYTF. This chain joins TRBV12-3 or TRBV12-4 and TRBJ1-2; TRBD1 is a possible D gene (6 bases). The CDR3 loop spans 13 amino acids. V lost 3 bases to trimming and J lost 6 bases, with 11 bases between them.